This T cell receptor beta chain came from a study of blood T cell repertoires in COVID-19. The CDR3 covers 16 residues. Germline V CDR1 and CDR2: LNHDA, SQIVND (reference sequence). V lost 3 bases and J lost 5, with 20 bases in between. Symptom resolution, clearance, or two negative PCRs marked the recovered donors of Cohort 3. In the original analysis: Reference gene primer amplification in the assay estimated nucleated cell counts. TCRdb's copy holds only in-frame clones and misses some; the assay was immunoSEQ multiplex PCR. V and J calls and clone size follow that table, whereas D and trimming were derived from the DNA. The sample holds about 320,000 clones, 87% seen once.

The chain uses TRBV19 and TRBJ2-7, with TRBD1 as a possible D gene (5 bases). This TCR was sampled from a woman in her thirties who had recovered from COVID-19. What was sequenced was PBMCs or T cells enriched from blood (not recorded which). The CDR3 DNA reads as TGTGCCAGTAGTATTTTTGCAGGGCGAAAGACGGACGAGCAGTACTTC. As protein: CASSIFAGRKTDEQYF.